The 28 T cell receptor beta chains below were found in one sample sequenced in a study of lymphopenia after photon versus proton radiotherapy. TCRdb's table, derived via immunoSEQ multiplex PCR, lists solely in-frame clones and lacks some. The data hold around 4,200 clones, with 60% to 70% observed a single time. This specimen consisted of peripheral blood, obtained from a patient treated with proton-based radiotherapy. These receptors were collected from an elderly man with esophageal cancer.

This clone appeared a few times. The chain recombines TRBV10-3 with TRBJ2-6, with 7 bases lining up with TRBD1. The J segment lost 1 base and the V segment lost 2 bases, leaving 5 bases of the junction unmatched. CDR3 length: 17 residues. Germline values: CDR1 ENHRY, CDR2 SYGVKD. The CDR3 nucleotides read TGTGCCATCAGTGAGGTACACAGGGGTTCTGGGGCCAACGTCCTGACTTTC. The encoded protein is CAISEVHRGSGANVLTF.

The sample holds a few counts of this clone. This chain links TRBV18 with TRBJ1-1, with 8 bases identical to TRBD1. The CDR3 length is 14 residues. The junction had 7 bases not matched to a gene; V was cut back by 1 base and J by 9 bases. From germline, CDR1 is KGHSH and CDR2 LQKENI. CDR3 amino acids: CASSPRGQEKQAFF. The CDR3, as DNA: TGTGCCAGCTCACCACGGGGACAGGAGAAACAAGCTTTCTTT.

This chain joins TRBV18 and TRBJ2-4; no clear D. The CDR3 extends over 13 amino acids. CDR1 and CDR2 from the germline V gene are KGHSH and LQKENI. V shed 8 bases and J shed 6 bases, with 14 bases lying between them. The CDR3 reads CASRTAPANIQYF. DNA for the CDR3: TGTGCCAGCCGGACCGCCCCAGCAAACATTCAGTACTTC.

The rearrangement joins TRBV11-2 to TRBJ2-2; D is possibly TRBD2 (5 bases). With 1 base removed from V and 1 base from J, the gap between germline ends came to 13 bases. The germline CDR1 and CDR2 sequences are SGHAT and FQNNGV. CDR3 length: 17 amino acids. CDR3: CASSLVPPGWNTGELFF. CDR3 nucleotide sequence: TGTGCCAGCAGCTTAGTGCCCCCGGGGTGGAACACCGGGGAGCTGTTTTTT.

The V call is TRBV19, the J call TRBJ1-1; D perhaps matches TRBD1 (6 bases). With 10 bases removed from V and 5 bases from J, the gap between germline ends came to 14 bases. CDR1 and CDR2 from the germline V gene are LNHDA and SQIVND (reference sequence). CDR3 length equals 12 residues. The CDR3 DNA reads TGTGCCACCCTTTGGCAGGGGACTGAAGCTTTCTTT. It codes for CATLWQGTEAFF.

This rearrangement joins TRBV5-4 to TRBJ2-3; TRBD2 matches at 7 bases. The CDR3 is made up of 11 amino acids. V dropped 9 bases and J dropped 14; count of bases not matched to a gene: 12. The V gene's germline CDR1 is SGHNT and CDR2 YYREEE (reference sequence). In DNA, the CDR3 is TGTGCCATTGTCCGGGAGGACTACCCGTATTTT. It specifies CAIVREDYPYF.

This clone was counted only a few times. CDR3 nucleotides: TGTGCCAGCAGCCCCGGGAGGGGGCTAACTAGCGGGCCGAGGAGCACAGATACGCAGTATTTT. This codes for CASSPGRGLTSGPRSTDTQYF. The chain carries TRBV13 and TRBJ2-3; 9 bases are a match to TRBD2. V was clipped by 5 bases and J by 0 bases; unmatched bases: 21. The CDR3 sequence is 21 residues long. Germline assignment: CDR1 PRHDT and CDR2 FYEKMQ (reference sequence).

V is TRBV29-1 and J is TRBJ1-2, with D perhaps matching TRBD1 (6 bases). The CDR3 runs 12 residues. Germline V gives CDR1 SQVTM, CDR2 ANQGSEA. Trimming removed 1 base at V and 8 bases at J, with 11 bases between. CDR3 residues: CSVEAGGPGYTF. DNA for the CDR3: TGCAGCGTTGAAGCGGGGGGCCCAGGCTACACCTTC.

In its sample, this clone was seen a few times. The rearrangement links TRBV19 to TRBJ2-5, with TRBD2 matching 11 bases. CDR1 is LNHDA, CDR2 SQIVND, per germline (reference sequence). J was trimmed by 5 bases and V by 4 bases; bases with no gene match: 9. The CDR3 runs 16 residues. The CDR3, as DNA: TGTGCCAGTAGTAATCCTAGCGGGAGGAAGGAGGAGACCCAGTACTTC. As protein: CASSNPSGRKEETQYF.

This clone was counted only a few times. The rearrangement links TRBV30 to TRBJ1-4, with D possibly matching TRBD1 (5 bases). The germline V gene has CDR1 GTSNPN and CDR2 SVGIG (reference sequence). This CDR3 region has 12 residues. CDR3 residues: CAFGRDGEKLFF. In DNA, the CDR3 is TGTGCTTTCGGGAGGGACGGTGAAAAACTGTTTTTT. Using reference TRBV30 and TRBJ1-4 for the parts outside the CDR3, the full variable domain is SQTIHQWPATLVQPVGSPLSLECTVEGTSNPNLYWYRQAAGRGLQLLFYSVGIGQISSEVPQNLSASRPQDRQFILSSKKLLLSDSGFYLCAFGRDGEKLFFGSGTQLSVL.

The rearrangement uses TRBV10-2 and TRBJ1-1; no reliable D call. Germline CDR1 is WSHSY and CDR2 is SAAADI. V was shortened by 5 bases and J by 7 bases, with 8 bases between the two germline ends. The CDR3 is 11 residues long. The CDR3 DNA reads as TGCGCCAGCAGTCGCCTCGGTGAAGCTTTCTTT. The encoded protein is CASSRLGEAFF.

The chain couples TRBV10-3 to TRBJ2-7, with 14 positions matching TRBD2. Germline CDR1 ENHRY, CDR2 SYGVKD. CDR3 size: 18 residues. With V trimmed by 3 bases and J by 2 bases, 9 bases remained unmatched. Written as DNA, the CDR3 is TGTGCCATCAGTGAAACCGGGACTAGCGGGAGTTTCACCTACGAGCAGTACTTC. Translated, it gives CAISETGTSGSFTYEQYF.

The CDR3 DNA reads TGTGCCAGCAGCCGGGGACTAGCGGGGAACAATGAGCAGTTCTTC. This gives the protein CASSRGLAGNNEQFF. The chain couples TRBV11-3 to TRBJ2-1, with 13 bases fitting TRBD2. V was pared by 5 bases and J by 5 bases, with 3 bases of the junction left unmatched. Germline lookup yields CDR1 SGHNT and CDR2 YENEEA. The CDR3 has 15 residues.

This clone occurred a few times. The CDR3 DNA is TGCGCCAGCAGCCAAGAGTACGAGCAGTACTTC. Encoded protein: CASSQEYEQYF. V usage is TRBV4-1 and J usage is TRBJ2-7, with D unclear. Trimming shortened V by 0 bases and J by 4 bases, and 1 base separated the two germline ends. Germline CDR1 MGHRA, CDR2 YSYEKL. The CDR3 sequence is 11 residues long.

CDR3 protein: CASSLGGDGNTIYF. CDR3 sequence (DNA): TGTGCCAGCAGCTTGGGCGGGGATGGAAACACCATATATTTT. The chain has TRBV7-7 and TRBJ1-3; D unresolved. Germline V CDR1 and CDR2: SSHAT, FNYEAQ (reference sequence). Trimming cost V 3 bases and J 3 bases, with 9 bases left between them. This CDR3 is built from 14 residues.

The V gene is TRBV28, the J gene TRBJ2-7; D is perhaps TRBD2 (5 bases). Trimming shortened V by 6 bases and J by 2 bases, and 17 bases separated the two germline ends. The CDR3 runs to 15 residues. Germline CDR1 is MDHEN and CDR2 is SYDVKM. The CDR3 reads CASSVALGITYEQYF. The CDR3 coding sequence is TGTGCCAGCAGCGTAGCTCTCGGGATTACCTACGAGCAGTACTTC. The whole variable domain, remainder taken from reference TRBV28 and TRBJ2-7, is DVKVTQSSRYLVKRTGEKVFLECVQDMDHENMFWYRQDPGLGLRLIYFSYDVKMKEKGDIPEGYSVSREKKERFSLILESASTNQTSMYLCASSVALGITYEQYFGPGTRLTVT.

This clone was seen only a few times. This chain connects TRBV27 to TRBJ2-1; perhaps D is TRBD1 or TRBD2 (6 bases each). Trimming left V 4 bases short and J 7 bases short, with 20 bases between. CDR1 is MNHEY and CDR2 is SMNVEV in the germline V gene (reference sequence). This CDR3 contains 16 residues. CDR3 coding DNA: TGTGCCAGCAGTTCATATATAGGGGGGCTCCTAAATGAGCAGTTCTTC. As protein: CASSSYIGGLLNEQFF.

CDR3 residues: CASSLERGGDYNEQFF. The CDR3 DNA reads TGTGCCAGCAGCTTAGAACGCGGGGGGGACTACAATGAGCAGTTCTTC. This chain connects TRBV13 to TRBJ2-1, with 9 nucleotides matching TRBD2. The CDR3 sequence is 16 residues long. J was trimmed by 3 bases and V by 1 base; bases with no gene match: 4. Germline assignment: CDR1 PRHDT and CDR2 FYEKMQ (reference sequence).

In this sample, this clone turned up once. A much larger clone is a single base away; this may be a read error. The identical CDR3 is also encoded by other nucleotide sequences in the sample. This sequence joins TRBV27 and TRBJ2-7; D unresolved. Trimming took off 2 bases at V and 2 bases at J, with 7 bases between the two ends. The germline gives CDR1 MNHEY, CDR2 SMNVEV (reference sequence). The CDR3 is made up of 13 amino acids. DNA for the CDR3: TGTGCCAGCAGTTTAGGGGTGGCCTACGAGCAGTACTTC. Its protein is CASSLGVAYEQYF.

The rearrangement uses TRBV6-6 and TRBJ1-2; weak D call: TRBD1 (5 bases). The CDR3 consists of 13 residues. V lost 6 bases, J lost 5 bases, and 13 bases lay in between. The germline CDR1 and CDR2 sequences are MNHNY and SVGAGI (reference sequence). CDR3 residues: CASRLRGLYGYTF. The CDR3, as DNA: TGTGCCAGCAGGCTTCGGGGACTTTATGGCTACACCTTC.

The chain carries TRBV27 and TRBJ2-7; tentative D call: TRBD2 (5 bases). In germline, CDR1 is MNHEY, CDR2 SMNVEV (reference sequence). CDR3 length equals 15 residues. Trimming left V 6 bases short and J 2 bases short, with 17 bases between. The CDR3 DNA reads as TGTGCCAGCAGCGTAGCTCTCGGGATTACCTACGAGCAGTACTTC. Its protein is CASSVALGITYEQYF.

The CDR3 nucleotides are TGTGCCAGCAACAGACAGGGCTCCTACGAGCAGTACTTC. This sequence encodes CASNRQGSYEQYF. The rearrangement joins TRBV5-6 to TRBJ2-7; the match to TRBD1 covers 7 bases. The V segment lost 6 bases and the J segment 0 bases; nucleotides outside the gene matches: 3. CDR3 length: 13 amino acids. CDR1 is SGHDT, CDR2 YYEEEE, per germline. Drawing the rest from reference TRBV5-6 and TRBJ2-7, the complete variable domain is DAGVTQSPTHLIKTRGQQVTLRCSPKSGHDTVSWYQQALGQGPQFIFQYYEEEERQRGNFPDRFSGHQFPNYSSELNVNALLLGDSALYLCASNRQGSYEQYFGPGTRLTVT.

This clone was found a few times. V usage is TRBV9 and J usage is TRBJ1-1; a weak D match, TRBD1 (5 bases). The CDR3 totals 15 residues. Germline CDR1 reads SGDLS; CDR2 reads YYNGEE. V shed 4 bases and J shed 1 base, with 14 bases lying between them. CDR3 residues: CASSLDLTGNTEAFF. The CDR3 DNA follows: TGTGCCAGCAGCTTAGATTTAACAGGGAACACTGAAGCTTTCTTT. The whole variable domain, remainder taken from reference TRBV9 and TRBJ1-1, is DSGVTQTPKHLITATGQRVTLRCSPRSGDLSVYWYQQSLDQGLQFLIQYYNGEERAKGNILERFSAQQFPDLHSELNLSSLELGDSALYFCASSLDLTGNTEAFFGQGTRLTVV.

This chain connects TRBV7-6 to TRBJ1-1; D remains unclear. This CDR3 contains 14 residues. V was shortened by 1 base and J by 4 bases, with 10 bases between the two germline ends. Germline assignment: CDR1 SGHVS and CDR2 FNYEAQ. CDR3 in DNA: TGTGCCAGCAGCTTAGTTGAGCAAGGCACTGAAGCTTTCTTT. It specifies CASSLVEQGTEAFF.

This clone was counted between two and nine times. In DNA form, the CDR3 reads TGTGCCAGCACGCCGGGCGGGGGAGCCTACGAGCAGTACTTC. It translates to CASTPGGGAYEQYF. This chain joins TRBV6-5 and TRBJ2-7; 7 positions agree with TRBD2. Germline V gene lookup returns CDR1 MNHEY and CDR2 SVGAGI. V lost 7 bases to trimming and J lost 2 bases; unmatched junction nucleotides: 8. The CDR3 sequence is 14 residues long.

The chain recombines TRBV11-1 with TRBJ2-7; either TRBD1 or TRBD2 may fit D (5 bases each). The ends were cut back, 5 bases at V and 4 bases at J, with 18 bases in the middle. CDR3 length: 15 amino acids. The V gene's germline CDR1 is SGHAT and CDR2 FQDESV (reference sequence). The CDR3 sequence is CASSPGQGPGYEQYF. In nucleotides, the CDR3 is TGTGCCAGCAGCCCCGGGCAGGGCCCGGGGTACGAGCAGTACTTC.

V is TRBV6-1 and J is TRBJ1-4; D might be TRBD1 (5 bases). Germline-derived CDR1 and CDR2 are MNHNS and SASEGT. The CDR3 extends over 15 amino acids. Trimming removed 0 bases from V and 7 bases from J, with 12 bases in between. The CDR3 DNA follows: TGTGCCAGCAGTGAAGCCCGGGGAGGGGTTGAAAAACTGTTTTTT. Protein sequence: CASSEARGGVEKLFF.

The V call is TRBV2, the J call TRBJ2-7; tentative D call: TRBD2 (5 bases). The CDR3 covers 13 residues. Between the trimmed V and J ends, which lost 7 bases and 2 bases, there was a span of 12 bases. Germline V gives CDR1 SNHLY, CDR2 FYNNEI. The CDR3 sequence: CASNGVGTYEQYF. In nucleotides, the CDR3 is TGTGCCAGCAACGGGGTCGGAACCTACGAGCAGTACTTC.